Below, 32 T cell receptor beta chains from the same sample are listed, as sequenced in a study of quantifying T cell responses using KT2 cells. At the level of the study: cDNA was made from DNase-treated RNA using alpha and beta constant primers.

The cDNA 3' end received a ligated oligonucleotide with a UMI. First-round PCR used roughly 4 cycles and beta primers RC1.1 and RC1.2 covering TRBC1 and TRBC2. TCRdb used MiXCR to reprocess the UMI-ligation and nested PCR reads, holding one entry per CDR3 protein. There are tens of thousands of distinct CDR3 sequences in the sample; approximately 13% occur only once, and around 9.9% lies in the top ten. The sequencing input was PBMCs spiked with cells of the T cell clone KT2. These receptors all come from a human donor.

This clonotype was recorded a few times. The V call is TRBV13, the J call TRBJ1-6, with D possibly matching TRBD1 (6 bases). V was pared by 0 bases and J by 10 bases, with 13 bases between. The CDR3 is 15 residues long. In germline, CDR1 is PRHDT, CDR2 FYEKMQ (reference sequence). The CDR3 loop reads CASSLGQGPGSPLHF. CDR3 DNA sequence: TGTGCCAGCAGCTTAGGACAGGGCCCTGGATCACCCCTCCACTTT.

This clonotype was seen only a few times. V is TRBV6-5 and J is TRBJ1-3, with D hard to call. V lost 7 bases to trimming and J lost 0 bases, with 7 bases between them. The germline CDR1 and CDR2 sequences are MNHEY and SVGAGI. This CDR3 is 13 amino acids long. Here the CDR3 DNA reads TGTGCCAGCAAGCTGGGCTCTGGAAACACCATATATTTT. Translation: CASKLGSGNTIYF.

The sample holds a few counts of this clonotype. V usage is TRBV7-2 and J usage is TRBJ1-3, with 7 bases aligning to TRBD1. The CDR3 has 16 residues. V was pared by 0 bases and J by 3 bases, with 5 bases of the junction left unmatched. From germline, CDR1 is SGHTA and CDR2 FQGNSA. The CDR3 region is CASSLASGTVGNTIYF. In DNA form, the CDR3 reads TGTGCCAGCAGCTTAGCGTCTGGGACAGTTGGAAACACCATATATTTT. The full variable domain, with the rest looked up from reference TRBV7-2 and TRBJ1-3, is GAGVSQSPSNKVTEKGKDVELRCDPISGHTALYWYRQSLGQGLEFLIYFQGNSAPDKSGLPSDRFSAERTGGSVSTLTIQRTQQEDSAVYLCASSLASGTVGNTIYFGEGSWLTVV.

This chain joins TRBV11-2 and TRBJ2-5; D gene uncertain. This CDR3 spans 13 amino acids. V was cut by 1 base and J by 5 bases, with 8 bases left in between. Germline V lookup: CDR1 SGHAT, CDR2 FQNNGV. CDR3 in amino acids: CASSLAPEETQYF. CDR3 sequence (DNA): TGTGCCAGCAGCTTAGCCCCTGAGGAGACCCAGTACTTC.

The chain carries TRBV4-3 and TRBJ2-7; TRBD2 matches at 7 bases. The CDR3 is made up of 16 amino acids. V lost 0 bases, J lost 4 bases, and 9 bases stayed unmatched. The V gene's germline CDR1 is LGHNA and CDR2 YSLEER. The DNA for the CDR3 is TGCGCCAGCAGCCAAGATAGTGGCGGGAGCCGGTACGAGCAGTACTTC. Its protein is CASSQDSGGSRYEQYF.

The chain joins TRBV20-1 to TRBJ1-2; D gene unclear. The V end lost 0 bases, the J end lost 13 bases, and 18 bases lay between the germline ends. Germline CDR1 is DFQATT and CDR2 is SNEGSKA (reference sequence). CDR3 length: 13 residues. This CDR3 reads CSARDLGLKTLTF. DNA for the CDR3: TGCAGTGCTAGAGATCTCGGCCTCAAAACCCTCACCTTC.

This clonotype was detected a few times. The chain links TRBV2 to TRBJ2-6, with a possible D match to TRBD2 (6 bases). The V end lost 8 bases, the J end lost 2 bases, and 13 bases lay between the germline ends. CDR1 is SNHLY, CDR2 FYNNEI, per germline. CDR3 length: 15 residues. In nucleotides, the CDR3 is TGTGCCAGCCGGAGGGACGCCCCTGGGGCCAACGTCCTGACTTTC. This codes for CASRRDAPGANVLTF.

Many counts were recorded for this clonotype. The genes are TRBV5-6 and TRBJ1-6; TRBD1 is a possible D gene (5 bases). Germline loops: CDR1 SGHDT, CDR2 YYEEEE. The V end lost 0 bases, the J end lost 5 bases, and 12 bases lay between the germline ends. The CDR3 totals 16 residues. The CDR3, as DNA: TGTGCCAGCAGCTTGGTACAGGTCTCGGATAATTCACCCCTCCACTTT. Encoded protein: CASSLVQVSDNSPLHF.

The chain couples TRBV4-1 to TRBJ2-5; 8 nucleotides align to TRBD2. J lost 9 bases, V lost 0 bases, and 15 bases had no gene match. This CDR3 has 17 amino acids. The germline V gene has CDR1 MGHRA and CDR2 YSYEKL. The CDR3 DNA sequence: TGCGCCAGCAGCCAAGATCCGGGCGGGGGGTCCGGGAGGGCCCAGTACTTC. Its protein product is CASSQDPGGGSGRAQYF.

This clonotype was counted only a few times. This chain connects TRBV4-2 to TRBJ2-7, with D possibly matching TRBD2 (5 bases). Trimming cost V 0 bases and J 0 bases, with 24 bases left between them. The CDR3 totals 20 residues. Germline V gene lookup returns CDR1 LGHNA and CDR2 YNFKEQ. CDR3: CASSQDSNSLGQGSSYEQYF. The CDR3 DNA reads TGTGCCAGCAGCCAAGATTCGAATTCACTAGGTCAAGGGAGCTCCTACGAGCAGTACTTC.

V and J are TRBV6-7 and TRBJ1-6, with a possible D match to TRBD1 (6 bases). TRBV6-7 is placed among ORFs of uncertain function. This CDR3 spans 14 amino acids. V was clipped by 4 bases and J by 7 bases, with 11 bases between them. The CDR3 loop is CASSLGQENSPLHF. The CDR3 nucleotides read TGTGCCAGCAGTTTGGGACAAGAGAATTCACCCCTCCACTTT.

This clonotype was counted at least ten times. The V gene is TRBV4-3, the J gene TRBJ1-2, with unresolved D. V was trimmed by 0 bases and J by 2 bases, leaving 4 bases between them. There are 13 residues in the CDR3. Germline CDR1 LGHNA, CDR2 YSLEER. The CDR3 here is CASSQDLNYGYTF. As DNA, the CDR3 is TGCGCCAGCAGCCAAGATTTAAACTATGGCTACACCTTC.

This clonotype was seen at least ten times. Here the CDR3 DNA reads TGTGCCAGCAGCCAGACAGGGGAAACCGGGGAGCTGTTTTTT. Translated, it gives CASSQTGETGELFF. The V and J genes are TRBV7-7 and TRBJ2-2; the match to TRBD1 covers 8 bases. After removal of 5 bases from V and 5 bases from J, the junction contained 4 bases not matched to a gene. CDR1 and CDR2 (germline): SSHAT, FNYEAQ (reference sequence). This CDR3 comprises 14 residues. Together with reference TRBV7-7 and TRBJ2-2, the CDR3 gives the full variable domain: GAGVSQSPRYKVTKRGQDVTLRCDPISSHATLYWYQQALGQGPEFLTYFNYEAQPDKSGLPSDRFSAERPEGSISTLTIQRTEQRDSAMYRCASSQTGETGELFFGEGSRLTVL.

This clonotype came up a few times. This chain connects TRBV28 to TRBJ2-7, with D unresolved. There are 11 residues in the CDR3. Deletions cut 6 bases from V and 4 bases from J, with 7 bases between. CDR1 is MDHEN, CDR2 SYDVKM, per germline. CDR3 loop: CASSLRYEQYF. The CDR3 region has the DNA TGTGCCAGCAGCCTCCGGTACGAGCAGTACTTC.

The chain couples TRBV2 to TRBJ2-3, with D hard to call. This CDR3 is 14 amino acids long. Between the trimmed V and J ends, which lost 6 bases and 3 bases, there was a span of 13 bases. Germline CDR1 reads SNHLY; CDR2 reads FYNNEI. The CDR3 sequence is CASRRRLGTDTQYF. CDR3 bases: TGTGCCAGCAGACGCCGGCTAGGGACAGATACGCAGTATTTT.

The chain recombines TRBV27 with TRBJ2-5; 11 nucleotides agree with TRBD2. The CDR3 sequence is 16 residues long. Germline lookup yields CDR1 MNHEY and CDR2 SMNVEV (reference sequence). Trimming removed 3 bases from V and 5 bases from J; junction bases left unmatched: 8. The DNA of the CDR3 is TGTGCCAGCAGTTTCTCTAGCGGGAGGTCTTGGGAGACCCAGTACTTC. This gives the protein CASSFSSGRSWETQYF.

V gene TRBV25-1 combines with J gene TRBJ1-6; D perhaps matches TRBD1 (5 bases). CDR3 length equals 14 residues. Germline V gene data show CDR1 as MGHDK and CDR2 as SYGVNS. V lost 1 base to trimming and J lost 10 bases, with 11 bases between them. CDR3 bases: TGTGCCAGCAGTGAATTGGGGCGCGAATCACCCCTCCACTTT. It specifies CASSELGRESPLHF.

This clonotype has a count of ten or more. The chain joins TRBV10-3 to TRBJ2-4; the D is unclear. The V end was cut by 0 bases, the J end by 0 bases, with 9 bases between. This CDR3 is 16 amino acids long. Germline CDR1 and CDR2: ENHRY and SYGVKD. CDR3 nucleotide sequence: TGTGCCATCAGTGAGTCAAAGGGTTTAGCCAAAAACATTCAGTACTTC. This codes for CAISESKGLAKNIQYF.

Only a few counts were recorded for this clonotype. The V and J genes are TRBV12-3 or TRBV12-4 and TRBJ1-1; 7 bases fit TRBD1. This CDR3 has 14 amino acids. After removal of 5 bases from V and 4 bases from J, the junction contained 7 bases not matched to a gene. DNA for the CDR3: TGTGCCAGCAGTCTACAGGGGATGGGCACTGAAGCTTTCTTT. Amino acid sequence: CASSLQGMGTEAFF.

The sample holds a few counts of this clonotype. The chain is built from TRBV10-1 and TRBJ2-1; D possibly corresponds to TRBD1 (6 bases). V gave up 2 bases and J gave up 7 bases, with 15 bases separating them. CDR1 is WNHNN and CDR2 is SYGVQD in the germline V gene (reference sequence). The CDR3 length is 15 residues. The CDR3 sequence: CASSETQGLGNEQFF. In DNA, the CDR3 is TGCGCCAGCAGTGAGACCCAGGGGTTGGGAAATGAGCAGTTCTTC.

Many counts were recorded for this clonotype. The V gene is TRBV29-1, the J gene TRBJ2-1; D ambiguous. The CDR3 contains 13 residues. CDR1 and CDR2 (germline): SQVTM, ANQGSEA. Deletions cut 0 bases from V and 5 bases from J, with 8 bases between. CDR3 residues: CSVEDWPDNEQFF. In DNA, the CDR3 is TGCAGCGTTGAAGATTGGCCTGACAATGAGCAGTTCTTC.

This clonotype has at least ten counts. The chain is built from TRBV6-5 and TRBJ2-1; no clear D. Germline V lookup: CDR1 MNHEY, CDR2 SVGAGI. The V end lost 6 bases, the J end lost 5 bases, and 5 bases lay between the germline ends. CDR3 length: 11 residues. Here the CDR3 reads CASSRDNEQFF. The CDR3 region has the DNA TGTGCCAGCAGCCGCGACAATGAGCAGTTCTTC.

This clonotype was observed a few times. The chain recombines TRBV15 with TRBJ1-5; no reliable D call. CDR1 is LNHNV and CDR2 is YYDKDF in the germline V gene (reference sequence). The CDR3 has 14 amino acids. Trimming removed 5 bases from V and 7 bases from J, with 15 bases in between. CDR3 region: CATSGPLVRQPQHF. The CDR3 DNA follows: TGTGCCACCAGCGGGCCTTTAGTGAGGCAGCCCCAGCATTTT.

The chain carries TRBV6-6 and TRBJ1-4; 9 positions agree with TRBD1. There are 14 residues in the CDR3. CDR1 is MNHNY and CDR2 is SVGAGI in the germline V gene (reference sequence). The V gene end was trimmed by 7 bases and the J gene end by 7 bases; junction bases not matched to a gene: 7. The CDR3 here is CASNADRGREKLFF. CDR3 nucleotide sequence: TGTGCCAGCAACGCGGACAGGGGCCGTGAAAAACTGTTTTTT.

The rearrangement joins TRBV10-3 to TRBJ2-7; no clear D gene. Germline CDR1 is ENHRY and CDR2 is SYGVKD. The CDR3 length is 15 residues. V was clipped by 0 bases and J by 2 bases, with 11 bases between them. CDR3: CAISESGVLPYEQYF. The CDR3 DNA reads as TGTGCCATCAGTGAGTCGGGCGTCCTCCCCTACGAGCAGTACTTC.

The chain employs TRBV23-1 and TRBJ2-6; maybe TRBD2 (6 bases). TRBV23-1 is annotated as an ORF whose role is uncertain. This CDR3 has 17 residues. Trimming pared 10 bases from V and 0 bases from J, leaving 19 bases between. CDR3 bases: TGCGCCATCGCGCAGGGACTGAGCTCCTCTGGGGCCAACGTCCTGACTTTC. This translates into CAIAQGLSSSGANVLTF.

There are many counts of this clonotype. V is TRBV9 and J is TRBJ2-7, with 7 bases identical to TRBD1. The germline V gene has CDR1 SGDLS and CDR2 YYNGEE. CDR3 length: 14 amino acids. With V trimmed by 4 bases and J by 3 bases, 7 bases remained unmatched. The DNA for the CDR3 is TGTGCCAGCAGCCCACGGACAGGTGGCTACGAGCAGTACTTC. This sequence encodes CASSPRTGGYEQYF.

This clonotype was counted a few times. The chain employs TRBV7-2 and TRBJ1-6, with a tentative D call TRBD1 (5 bases). CDR1 and CDR2 (germline): SGHTA, FQGNSA. Deletions cut 2 bases from V and 7 bases from J, with 15 bases between. The CDR3 runs to 16 residues. This CDR3 reads CASSLRQGGFNSPLHF. DNA for the CDR3: TGTGCCAGCAGCTTAAGGCAGGGCGGCTTCAATTCACCCCTCCACTTT.

This clonotype has more than one count but fewer than ten. The CDR3 region is CASSSEASTDTQYF. The DNA for the CDR3 is TGTGCCAGCAGTTCCGAGGCGAGCACAGATACGCAGTATTTT. The gene calls are TRBV2 and TRBJ2-3, with D hard to call. V was clipped by 5 bases and J by 0 bases, with 9 bases between them. The CDR3 runs to 14 residues. The germline CDR1 and CDR2 sequences are SNHLY and FYNNEI.

The chain employs TRBV6-6 and TRBJ2-6; D not certain. From germline, CDR1 is MNHNY and CDR2 SVGAGI (reference sequence). The CDR3 runs to 17 residues. V lost 2 bases, J lost 1 base, and 12 bases lay in between. CDR3 DNA: TGTGCCAGCAGTTACGCATGGCCAGGATCTGGGGCCAACGTCCTGACTTTC. Its protein is CASSYAWPGSGANVLTF.

This clonotype was observed at least ten times. The V and J genes are TRBV9 and TRBJ1-5, with 7 bases identical to TRBD1. The V and J ends lost 3 bases and 0 bases, in that order; junction bases with no gene match: 3. Germline assignment: CDR1 SGDLS and CDR2 YYNGEE. There are 15 residues in the CDR3. The CDR3 DNA is TGTGCCAGCAGCGCAGGGGGTTTTAGCAATCAGCCCCAGCATTTT. Translated: CASSAGGFSNQPQHF.

The chain is built from TRBV10-3 and TRBJ2-1, with D perhaps TRBD1 or TRBD2 (5 bases each). This CDR3 comprises 12 residues. From germline, CDR1 is ENHRY and CDR2 SYGVKD. Trimming left V 8 bases short and J 9 bases short, with 14 bases between. CDR3 sequence (DNA): TGTGCCATCCTCCGAGGGGATTTTGAGCAGTTCTTC. Its protein product is CAILRGDFEQFF.